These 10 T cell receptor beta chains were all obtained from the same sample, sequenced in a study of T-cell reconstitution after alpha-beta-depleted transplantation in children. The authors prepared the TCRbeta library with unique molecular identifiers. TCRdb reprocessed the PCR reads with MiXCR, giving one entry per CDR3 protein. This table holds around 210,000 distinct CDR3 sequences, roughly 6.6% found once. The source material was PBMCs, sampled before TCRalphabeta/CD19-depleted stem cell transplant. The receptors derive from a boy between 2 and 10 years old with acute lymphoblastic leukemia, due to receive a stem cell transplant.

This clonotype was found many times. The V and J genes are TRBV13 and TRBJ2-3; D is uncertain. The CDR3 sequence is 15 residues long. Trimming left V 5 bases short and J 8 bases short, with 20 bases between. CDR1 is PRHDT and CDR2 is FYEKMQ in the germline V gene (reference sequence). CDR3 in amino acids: CASSPDLGATGTQYF. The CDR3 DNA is TGTGCCAGCAGCCCAGACCTAGGAGCAACGGGTACGCAGTATTTT. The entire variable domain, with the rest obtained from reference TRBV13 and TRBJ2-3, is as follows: AAGVIQSPRHLIKEKRETATLKCYPIPRHDTVYWYQQGPGQDPQFLISFYEKMQSDKGSIPDRFSAQQFSDYHSELNMSSLELGDSALYFCASSPDLGATGTQYFGPGTRLTVL.

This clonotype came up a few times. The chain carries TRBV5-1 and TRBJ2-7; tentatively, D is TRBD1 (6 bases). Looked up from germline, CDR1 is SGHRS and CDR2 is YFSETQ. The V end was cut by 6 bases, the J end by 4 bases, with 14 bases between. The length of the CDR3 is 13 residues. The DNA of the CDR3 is TGCGCCAGCAAACAGGGCACTTGGTACGAGCAGTACTTC. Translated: CASKQGTWYEQYF.

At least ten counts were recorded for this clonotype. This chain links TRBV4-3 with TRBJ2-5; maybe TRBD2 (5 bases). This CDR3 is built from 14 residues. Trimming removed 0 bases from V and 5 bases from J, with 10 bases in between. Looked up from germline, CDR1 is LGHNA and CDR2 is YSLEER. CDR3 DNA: TGCGCCAGCAGCCAAGATAGAGGGTCGGAGACCCAGTACTTC. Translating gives CASSQDRGSETQYF.

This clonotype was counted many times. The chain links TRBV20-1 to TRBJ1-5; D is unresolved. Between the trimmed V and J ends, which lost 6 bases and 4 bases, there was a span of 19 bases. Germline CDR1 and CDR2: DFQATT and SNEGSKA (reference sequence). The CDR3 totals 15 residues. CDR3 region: CSAIDRGRPNQPQHF. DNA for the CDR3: TGCAGTGCCATTGACCGTGGTCGGCCTAATCAGCCCCAGCATTTT.

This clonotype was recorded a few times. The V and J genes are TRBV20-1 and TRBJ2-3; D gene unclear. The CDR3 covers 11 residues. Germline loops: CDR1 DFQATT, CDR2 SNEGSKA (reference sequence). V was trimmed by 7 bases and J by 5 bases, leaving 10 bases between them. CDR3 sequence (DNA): TGCAGTGGTCTGCTCGGAGATACGCAGTATTTT. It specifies CSGLLGDTQYF.

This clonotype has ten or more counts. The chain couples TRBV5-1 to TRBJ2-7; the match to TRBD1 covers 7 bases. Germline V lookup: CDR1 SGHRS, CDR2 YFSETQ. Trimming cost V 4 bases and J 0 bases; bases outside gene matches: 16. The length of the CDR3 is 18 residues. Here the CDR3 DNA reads TGCGCCAGCAGCCCCCCTCTAGGCTGGGACAGCCTCTCCTACGAGCAGTACTTC. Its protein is CASSPPLGWDSLSYEQYF.

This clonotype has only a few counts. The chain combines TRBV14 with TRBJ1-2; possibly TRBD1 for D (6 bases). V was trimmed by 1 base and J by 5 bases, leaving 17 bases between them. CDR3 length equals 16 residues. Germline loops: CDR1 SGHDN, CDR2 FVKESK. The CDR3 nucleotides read TGTGCCAGCAGCCAAGTCGCAGGACAGATAACTTATGGCTACACCTTC. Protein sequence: CASSQVAGQITYGYTF.

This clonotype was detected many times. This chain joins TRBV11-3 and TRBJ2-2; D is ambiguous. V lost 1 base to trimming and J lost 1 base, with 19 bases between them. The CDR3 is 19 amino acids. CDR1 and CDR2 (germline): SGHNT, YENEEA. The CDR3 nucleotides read TGTGCCAGCAGCTTAGGATACAGTTTTGGGATGGTGAACACCGGGGAGCTGTTTTTT. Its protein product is CASSLGYSFGMVNTGELFF.

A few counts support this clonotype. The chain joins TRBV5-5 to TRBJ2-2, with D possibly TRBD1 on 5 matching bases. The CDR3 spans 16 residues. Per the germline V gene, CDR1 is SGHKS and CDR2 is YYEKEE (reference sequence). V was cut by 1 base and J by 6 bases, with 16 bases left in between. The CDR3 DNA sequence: TGTGCCAGCAGCTTGAGGCAGGGTCCCTTTGCCGGGGAGCTGTTTTTT. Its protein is CASSLRQGPFAGELFF.

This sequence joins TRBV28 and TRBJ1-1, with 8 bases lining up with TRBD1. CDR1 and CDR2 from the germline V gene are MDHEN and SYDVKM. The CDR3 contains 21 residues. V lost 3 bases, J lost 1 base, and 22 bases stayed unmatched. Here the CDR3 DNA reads TGTGCCAGCAGTTTTTGGTGGCCGGACAGGGCGGGTGGGCTCGGGAACACTGAAGCTTTCTTT. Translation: CASSFWWPDRAGGLGNTEAFF.